This TCR beta chain is from a study of T cell changes during pregnancy in multiple sclerosis. This CDR3 region has 14 residues. The V gene lost 1 base and the J gene lost 2 bases, with 8 bases spanning the gap. CDR1 and CDR2 from the germline V gene are SEHNR and FQNEAQ (reference sequence). Measured with immunoSEQ multiplex PCR; TCRdb has only the in-frame clones, and not every one. The sample lists tens of thousands of clones; 75% to 95% were seen once. The J gene is TRBJ1-1, the V gene TRBV7-9; maybe TRBD1 (5 bases). Source: CD4+ T cells from peripheral blood mononuclear cells, taken before pregnancy. This clonotype was sampled from a female donor with multiple sclerosis, enrolled in a pregnancy study. CDR3 loop: CASSLGGANTEAFF. The DNA for the CDR3 is TGTGCCAGCAGCTTAGGGGGCGCTAACACTGAAGCTTTCTTT.